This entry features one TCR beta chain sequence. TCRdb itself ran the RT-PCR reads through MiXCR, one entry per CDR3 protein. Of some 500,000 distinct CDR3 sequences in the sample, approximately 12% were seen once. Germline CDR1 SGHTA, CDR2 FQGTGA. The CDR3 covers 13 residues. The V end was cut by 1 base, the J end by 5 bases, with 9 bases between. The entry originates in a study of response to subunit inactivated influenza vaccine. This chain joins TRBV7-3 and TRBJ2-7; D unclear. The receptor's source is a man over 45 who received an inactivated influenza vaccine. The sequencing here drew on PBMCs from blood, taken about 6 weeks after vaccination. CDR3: CASSLRYRDEQYF. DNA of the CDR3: TGTGCCAGCAGCTTAAGGTACAGAGACGAGCAGTACTTC.